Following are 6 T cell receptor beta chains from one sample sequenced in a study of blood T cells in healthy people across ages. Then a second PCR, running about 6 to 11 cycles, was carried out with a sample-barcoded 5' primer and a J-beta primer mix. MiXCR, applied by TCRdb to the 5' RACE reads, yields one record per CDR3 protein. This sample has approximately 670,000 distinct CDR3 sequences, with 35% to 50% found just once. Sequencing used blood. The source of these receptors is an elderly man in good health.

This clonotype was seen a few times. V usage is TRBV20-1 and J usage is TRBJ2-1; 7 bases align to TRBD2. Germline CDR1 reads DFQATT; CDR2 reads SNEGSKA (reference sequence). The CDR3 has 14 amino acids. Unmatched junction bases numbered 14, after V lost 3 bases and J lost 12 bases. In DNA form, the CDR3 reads TGCAGTGCTAGCACGGGAGGCCCCGCCGTGGGGCAGTTCTTC. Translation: CSASTGGPAVGQFF.

The CDR3 nucleotides read TGCAGTGCTGAGCCCTCCCAGGGGATCAGGGGCGAGCAGTACTTC. It encodes CSAEPSQGIRGEQYF. The rearrangement links TRBV20-1 to TRBJ2-4; D is perhaps TRBD1 (6 bases). With the DNA end fitting TRBJ2-7 better, the J assignment may be wrong. Per germline, CDR1 DFQATT and CDR2 SNEGSKA (reference sequence). This CDR3 spans 15 amino acids.

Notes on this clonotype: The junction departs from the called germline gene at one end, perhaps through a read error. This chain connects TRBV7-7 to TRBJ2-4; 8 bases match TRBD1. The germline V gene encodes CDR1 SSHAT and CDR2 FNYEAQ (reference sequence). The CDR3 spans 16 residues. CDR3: CASSQRTGRAKNIQYF. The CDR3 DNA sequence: TGTGCTAGCAGCCAAAGGACAGGGAGGGCCAAAAACATTCAGTACTTC.

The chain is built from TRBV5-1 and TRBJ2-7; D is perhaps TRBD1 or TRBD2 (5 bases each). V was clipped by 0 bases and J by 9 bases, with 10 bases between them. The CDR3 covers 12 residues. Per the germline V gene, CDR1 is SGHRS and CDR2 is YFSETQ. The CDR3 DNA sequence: TGCGCCAGCAGCTTGGAACGGGGCGGGCAGTACTTC. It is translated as CASSLERGGQYF. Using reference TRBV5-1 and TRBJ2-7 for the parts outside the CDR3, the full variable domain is KAGVTQTPRYLIKTRGQQVTLSCSPISGHRSVSWYQQTPGQGLQFLFEYFSETQRNKGNFPGRFSGRQFSNSRSEMNVSTLELGDSALYLCASSLERGGQYFGPGTRLTVT.

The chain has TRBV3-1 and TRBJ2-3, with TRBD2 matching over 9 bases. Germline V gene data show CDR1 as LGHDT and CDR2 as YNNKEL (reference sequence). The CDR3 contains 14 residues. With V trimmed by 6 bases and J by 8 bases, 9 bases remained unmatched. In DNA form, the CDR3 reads TGTGCCAGCAGTGTAAAGGGCGGGGGGGGTACGCAGTATTTT. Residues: CASSVKGGGGTQYF.

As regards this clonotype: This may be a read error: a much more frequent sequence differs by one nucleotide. CDR3 sequence (DNA): TGCAGCGCGGGGGTTGAACGAGACACTCAGTACTTC. Translating it yields CSAGVERDTQYF. This chain connects TRBV29-1 to TRBJ2-7; the D gene is possibly TRBD2 (6 bases). The germline V gene encodes CDR1 SQVTM and CDR2 ANQGSEA. V lost 7 bases and J 10 bases, leaving 20 bases between the germline ends. This CDR3 has 12 amino acids.